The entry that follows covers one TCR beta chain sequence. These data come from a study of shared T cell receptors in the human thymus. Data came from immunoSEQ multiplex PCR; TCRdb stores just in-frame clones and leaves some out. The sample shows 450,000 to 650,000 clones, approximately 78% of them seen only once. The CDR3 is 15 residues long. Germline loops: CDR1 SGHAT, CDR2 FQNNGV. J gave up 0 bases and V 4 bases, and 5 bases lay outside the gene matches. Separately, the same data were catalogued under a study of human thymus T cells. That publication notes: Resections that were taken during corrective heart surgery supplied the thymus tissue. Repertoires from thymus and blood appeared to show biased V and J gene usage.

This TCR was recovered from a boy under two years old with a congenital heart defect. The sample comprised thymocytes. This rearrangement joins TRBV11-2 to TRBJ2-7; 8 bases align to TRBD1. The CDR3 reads CASSWGTGSSYEQYF. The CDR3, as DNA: TGTGCCAGCAGCTGGGGGACAGGCAGCTCCTACGAGCAGTACTTC.